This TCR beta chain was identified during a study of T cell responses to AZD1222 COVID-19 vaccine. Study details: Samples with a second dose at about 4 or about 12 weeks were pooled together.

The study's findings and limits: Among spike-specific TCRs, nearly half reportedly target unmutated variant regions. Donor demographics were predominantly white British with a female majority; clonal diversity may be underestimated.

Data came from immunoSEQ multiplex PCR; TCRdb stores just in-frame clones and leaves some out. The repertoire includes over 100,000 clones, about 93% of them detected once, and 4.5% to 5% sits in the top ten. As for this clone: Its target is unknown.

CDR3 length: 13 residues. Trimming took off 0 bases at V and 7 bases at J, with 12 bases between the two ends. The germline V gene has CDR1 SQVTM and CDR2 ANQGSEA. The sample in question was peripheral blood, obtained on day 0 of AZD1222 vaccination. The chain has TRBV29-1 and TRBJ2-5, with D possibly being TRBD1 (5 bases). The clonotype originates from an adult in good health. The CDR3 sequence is CSVEDQGLGTQYF. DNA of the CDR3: TGCAGCGTTGAAGACCAGGGATTGGGGACCCAGTACTTC.